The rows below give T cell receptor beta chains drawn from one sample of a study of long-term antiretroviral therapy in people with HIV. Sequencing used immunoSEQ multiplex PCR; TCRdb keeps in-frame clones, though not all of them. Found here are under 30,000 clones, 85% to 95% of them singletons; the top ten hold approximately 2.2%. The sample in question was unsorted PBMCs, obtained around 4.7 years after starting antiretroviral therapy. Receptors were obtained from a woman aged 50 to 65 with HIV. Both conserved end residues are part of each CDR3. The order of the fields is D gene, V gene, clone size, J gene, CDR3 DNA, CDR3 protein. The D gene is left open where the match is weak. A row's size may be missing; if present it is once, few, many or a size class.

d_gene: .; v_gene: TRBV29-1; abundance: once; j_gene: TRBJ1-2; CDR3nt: TGCAGCGTTGAAGATCAACAGACCTATGGCTACACCTTC; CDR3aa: CSVEDQQTYGYTF
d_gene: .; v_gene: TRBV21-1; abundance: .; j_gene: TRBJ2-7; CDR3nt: TGTGCCAGCGTCTCGGGGACAGGGGTCTCCTACGAGCAGTACTTC; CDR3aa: CASVSGTGVSYEQYF
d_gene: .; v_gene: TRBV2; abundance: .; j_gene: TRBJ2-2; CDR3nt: TGTGCCAGTAATGGGGGAGAGTTGACCCGGGAGCTGTTTTTT; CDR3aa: CASNGGELTRELFF
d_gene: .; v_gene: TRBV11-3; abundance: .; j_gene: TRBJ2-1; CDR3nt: TGTGCCAGCAGCTTATCAGGAAAGGTATACAATGAGCAGTTCTTC; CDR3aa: CASSLSGKVYNEQFF
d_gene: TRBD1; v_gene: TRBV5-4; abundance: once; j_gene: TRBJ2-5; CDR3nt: TGTGCCAGCAGTTTCAGAACAGGGGAAGTAGAGACCCAGTACTTC; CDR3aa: CASSFRTGEVETQYF
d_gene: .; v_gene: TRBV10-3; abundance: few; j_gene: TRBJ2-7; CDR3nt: TGTGCCATCAGTGAGCGGCAGGGTAACTCCTACGAGCAGTACTTC; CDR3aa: CAISERQGNSYEQYF
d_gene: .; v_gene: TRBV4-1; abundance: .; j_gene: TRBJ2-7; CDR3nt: TGCGCCAGCAGTCGCTGGTCTGCGTACGAGCAGTACTTC; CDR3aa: CASSRWSAYEQYF
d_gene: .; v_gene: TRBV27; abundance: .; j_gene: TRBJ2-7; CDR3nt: TGTGCCAGCAGTCTTTCCCGGGATTCCTACGAGCAGTACTTC; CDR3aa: CASSLSRDSYEQYF
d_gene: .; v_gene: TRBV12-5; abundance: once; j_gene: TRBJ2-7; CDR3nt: TGTGCTAGTGGTTCGAGTTACGAGCAGTACTTC; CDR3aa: CASGSSYEQYF
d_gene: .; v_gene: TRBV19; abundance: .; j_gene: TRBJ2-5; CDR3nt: TGTGCCAGTAGTATAGGGGGGTACCAAGAGACCCAGTACTTC; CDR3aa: CASSIGGYQETQYF
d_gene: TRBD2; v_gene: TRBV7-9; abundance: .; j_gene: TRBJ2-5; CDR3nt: TGTGCCAGCAGCTTAGCGGGAGGGGAGACCCAGTACTTC; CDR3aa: CASSLAGGETQYF
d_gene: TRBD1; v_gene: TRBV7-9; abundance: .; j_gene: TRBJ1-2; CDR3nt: TGTGCCAGCAGCTTAACAGGGGCTGGCTATGGCTACACCTTC; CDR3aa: CASSLTGAGYGYTF
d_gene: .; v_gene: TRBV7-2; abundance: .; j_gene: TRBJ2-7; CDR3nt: TGTGCCAGCAGCTTAGGGGCCCGGGCCACCTACGAGCAGTACTTC; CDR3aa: CASSLGARATYEQYF
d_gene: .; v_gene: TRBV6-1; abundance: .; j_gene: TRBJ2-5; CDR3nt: TGTGCCAGCGCGTTTGCGGTTCAAGAGACCCAGTACTTC; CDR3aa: CASAFAVQETQYF
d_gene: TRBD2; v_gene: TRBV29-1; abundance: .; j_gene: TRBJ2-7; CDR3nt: TGCAGCGTCGGCGCTCTAGCGGGAGCTAACGAGCAGTACTTC; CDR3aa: CSVGALAGANEQYF
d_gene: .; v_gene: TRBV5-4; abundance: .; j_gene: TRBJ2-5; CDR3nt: TGTGCCAGCAGCTCGTTAGAGGAGACCCAGTACTTC; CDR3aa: CASSSLEETQYF
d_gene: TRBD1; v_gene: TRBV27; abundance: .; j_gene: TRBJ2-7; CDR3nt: TGTGCCAGCAGGGACAGGGGCGACGAGCAGTACTTC; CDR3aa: CASRDRGDEQYF
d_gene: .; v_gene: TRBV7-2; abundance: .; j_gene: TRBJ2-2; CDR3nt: TGTGCCAGCAGCTTAGTATCGAACACCGGGGAGCTGTTTTTT; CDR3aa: CASSLVSNTGELFF
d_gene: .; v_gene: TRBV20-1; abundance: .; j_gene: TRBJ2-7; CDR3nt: TGCAGCCCGCGAGTCTCCTACGAGCAGTACTTC; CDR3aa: CSPRVSYEQYF
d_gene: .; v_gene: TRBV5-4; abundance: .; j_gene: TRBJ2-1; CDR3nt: TGTGCCAGCAGCTTCGGAGGGGTAGCACGGGAGCAGTTCTTC; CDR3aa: CASSFGGVAREQFF
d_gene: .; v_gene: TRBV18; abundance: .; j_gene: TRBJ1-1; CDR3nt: TGTGCCAGCTCTCTCCTCGGGACGAACACTGAAGCTTTCTTT; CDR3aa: CASSLLGTNTEAFF
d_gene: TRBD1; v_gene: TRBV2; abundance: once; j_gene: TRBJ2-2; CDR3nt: TGTGCCAGCACCCCCGGGACAGGGGGCTTAACCGGGGAGCTGTTTTTT; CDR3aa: CASTPGTGGLTGELFF
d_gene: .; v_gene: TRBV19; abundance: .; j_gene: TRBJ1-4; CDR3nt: TGTGCCACCACAACTAATGAAAAACTGTTTTTT; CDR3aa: CATTTNEKLFF
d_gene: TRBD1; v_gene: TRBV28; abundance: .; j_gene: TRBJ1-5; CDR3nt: TGTGCCAGCAGCGAGAGACTAGGGGGCAGGGATCAGCCCCAGCATTTT; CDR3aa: CASSERLGGRDQPQHF
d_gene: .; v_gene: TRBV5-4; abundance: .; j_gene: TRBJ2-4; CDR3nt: TGTGCCAGCAGCTCAACAGGGGAGGCTCTAGCCAAAAACATTCAGTACTTC; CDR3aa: CASSSTGEALAKNIQYF
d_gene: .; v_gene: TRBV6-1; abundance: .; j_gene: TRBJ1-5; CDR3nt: TGTGCCAGCAGTGATCGACCTAATAGCAATCAGCCCCAGCATTTT; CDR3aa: CASSDRPNSNQPQHF